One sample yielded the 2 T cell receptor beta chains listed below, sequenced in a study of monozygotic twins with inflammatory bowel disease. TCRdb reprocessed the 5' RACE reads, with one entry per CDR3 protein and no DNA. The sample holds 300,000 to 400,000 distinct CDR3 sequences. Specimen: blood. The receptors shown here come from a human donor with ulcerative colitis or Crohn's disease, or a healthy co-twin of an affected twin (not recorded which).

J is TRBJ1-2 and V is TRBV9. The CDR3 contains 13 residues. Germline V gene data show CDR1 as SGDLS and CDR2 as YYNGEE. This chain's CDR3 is CASSVDAGYGYTF.

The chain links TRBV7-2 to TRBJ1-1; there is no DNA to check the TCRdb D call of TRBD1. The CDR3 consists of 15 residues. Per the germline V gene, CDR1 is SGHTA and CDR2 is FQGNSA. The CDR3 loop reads CASSVISGANTEAFF.